The 17 T cell receptor beta chains below were found in one sample sequenced in a study of OX40 agonist ivuxolimab in advanced cancers. Method: immunoSEQ multiplex PCR; TCRdb's copy keeps in-frame clones and lacks some. The sample carries 45,000 to 50,000 clones, approximately 90% recorded once. The sample in question was CD4+ or CD8+ T cells sorted from blood, obtained in a trial of the OX40 agonist ivuxolimab. Receptors originate from an adult with an advanced solid tumor such as melanoma, head and neck, liver or kidney cancer.

The chain combines TRBV5-1 with TRBJ2-4; D might be TRBD1 or TRBD2, each matching 5 bases. The CDR3 runs 18 residues. V was trimmed by 4 bases and J by 4 bases, leaving 24 bases between them. Germline V gene lookup returns CDR1 SGHRS and CDR2 YFSETQ. In DNA, the CDR3 is TGCGCCAGCAGCACCGGGGCTGGGGCCTCTTCGTATAAAAACATTCAGTACTTC. Translating it yields CASSTGAGASSYKNIQYF.

This clone appeared once. The J gene is TRBJ2-7, the V gene TRBV4-3; unclear D gene. The V end lost 0 bases, the J end lost 10 bases, and 13 bases lay between the germline ends. Germline V CDR1 and CDR2: LGHNA, YSLEER. CDR3 size: 13 residues. The CDR3 DNA is TGCGCCAGCAGCCAAGAACCCTGGACGGACCAGTACTTC. This encodes CASSQEPWTDQYF.

This chain uses TRBV21-1 with TRBJ2-7; the table calls TRBD1, which could not be checked here. TRBV21-1 is marked as a pseudogene. This CDR3 has 15 residues. CDR3 amino acids: CASSSSVCHSYEQYF. The CDR3 DNA reads TGTGCCAGCAGCAGCTCAGTCTGTCACTCCTACGAGCAGTACTTC.

This sequence joins TRBV29-1 and TRBJ1-2; D is unresolved. The V gene's germline CDR1 is SQVTM and CDR2 ANQGSEA. The CDR3 runs 10 residues. V was cut by 4 bases and J by 8 bases, with 8 bases left in between. CDR3: CSVVGQGYTF. DNA of the CDR3: TGCAGCGTTGTAGGGCAGGGCTACACCTTC.

In its sample, this clone was seen once. The rearrangement uses TRBV4-3 and TRBJ1-1, with 7 bases identical to TRBD1. Losses at the gene ends were 0 bases for V and 3 bases for J; bases not matched to a gene: 4. The CDR3 totals 15 residues. CDR1 is LGHNA and CDR2 is YSLEER in the germline V gene. The CDR3 region has the DNA TGCGCCAGCAGCCAAGATCAAGACAGGGACACTGAAGCTTTCTTT. Encoded protein: CASSQDQDRDTEAFF.

V usage is TRBV28 and J usage is TRBJ1-5; 11 bases fit TRBD1. The CDR3 extends over 15 amino acids. V lost 2 bases to trimming and J lost 7 bases; unmatched junction nucleotides: 4. Germline loops: CDR1 MDHEN, CDR2 SYDVKM. The CDR3: CASSLRTGGSQPQHF. The CDR3 DNA reads TGTGCCAGCAGTTTAAGGACAGGGGGCAGCCAGCCCCAGCATTTT.

This chain's CDR3 is CASRWTSEPDTQYF. The CDR3 DNA is TGCGCCTCCCGGTGGACTAGCGAGCCCGATACGCAGTATTTT. The V gene is TRBV10-2, the J gene TRBJ2-3; 9 bases are shared with TRBD2. The germline V gene has CDR1 WSHSY and CDR2 SAAADI. The CDR3 has 14 amino acids. J lost 6 bases, V lost 11 bases, and 12 bases had no gene match.

This sequence joins TRBV21-1 and TRBJ2-7; no DNA check was done on the table's D call, TRBD1. TRBV21-1 corresponds to a pseudogene. CDR3 length equals 12 residues. Here the CDR3 reads CASSFPTYEQYF. The CDR3 DNA reads TGTGCCAGCAGCTTTCCAACCTACGAGCAGTACTTC.

The genes are TRBV25-1 and TRBJ1-2; the D gene is possibly TRBD1 (5 bases). The V end was cut by 8 bases, the J end by 0 bases, with 16 bases between. CDR3 length: 15 amino acids. CDR1 and CDR2 (germline): MGHDK, SYGVNS. For the CDR3, the DNA is TGTGCCAGCTCATCAAGGGACCGTTCTAACTATGGCTACACCTTC. This codes for CASSSRDRSNYGYTF.

The rearrangement links TRBV28 to TRBJ2-1, with D tentatively TRBD1 (5 bases). V lost 1 base and J lost 8, with 15 bases in between. Germline-derived CDR1 and CDR2 are MDHEN and SYDVKM. This CDR3 is 15 amino acids long. CDR3 nucleotides: TGTGCCAGCAGTTTATTCTGGGGCTCAGGTGATGAGCAGTTCTTC. Its translation is CASSLFWGSGDEQFF.

The genes are TRBV5-5 and TRBJ2-1; tentatively, D is TRBD1 (5 bases). This CDR3 is built from 13 residues. Trimming pared 5 bases from V and 6 bases from J, leaving 12 bases between. Germline V gene data show CDR1 as SGHKS and CDR2 as YYEKEE (reference sequence). CDR3 loop: CASRGPGRNEQFF. The CDR3 bases are TGTGCCAGCAGGGGGCCTGGCCGCAATGAGCAGTTCTTC. The full variable domain, completed using reference TRBV5-5 and TRBJ2-1, is DAGVTQSPTHLIKTRGQQVTLRCSPISGHKSVSWYQQVLGQGPQFIFQYYEKEERGRGNFPDRFSARQFPNYSSELNVNALLLGDSALYLCASRGPGRNEQFFGPGTRLTVL.

The chain employs TRBV4-1 and TRBJ1-2; no firm D call. Trimming removed 1 base at V and 4 bases at J, with 19 bases between. Germline V gene sequence: CDR1 MGHRA, CDR2 YSYEKL. The CDR3 has 17 residues. In DNA form, the CDR3 reads TGCGCCAGCAGCCAAGTTCTGACCTACGAGGCAGTCTATGGCTACACCTTC. Protein product: CASSQVLTYEAVYGYTF.

The chain recombines TRBV14 with TRBJ2-3; a weak D match, TRBD1 (6 bases). The V and J ends lost 4 bases and 0 bases respectively, with 11 bases between them. The CDR3 is 15 amino acids. From germline, CDR1 is SGHDN and CDR2 FVKESK. As DNA, the CDR3 is TGTGCCAGCAGCCTCGGACAGTTTAGCACAGATACGCAGTATTTT. Translation: CASSLGQFSTDTQYF.

The chain links TRBV2 to TRBJ1-2, with D maybe TRBD1 (5 bases). Germline CDR1 SNHLY, CDR2 FYNNEI. Trimming cost V 2 bases and J 7 bases, with 11 bases left between them. The CDR3 has 13 residues. The CDR3 region has the DNA TGTGCCAGCAGTGAAAGAGGGGCAGTTGGCTACACCTTC. Translated, it gives CASSERGAVGYTF.

The chain joins TRBV28 to TRBJ2-1; 11 bases map to TRBD2. CDR3 size: 15 residues. After removal of 5 bases from V and 2 bases from J, the junction contained 2 bases not matched to a gene. Germline CDR1 and CDR2: MDHEN and SYDVKM. CDR3 residues: CASSASGGPYNEQFF. For the CDR3, the DNA is TGTGCCAGCAGTGCTAGCGGGGGGCCCTACAATGAGCAGTTCTTC.

The chain couples TRBV27 to TRBJ2-1; D call uncertain. Trimming took off 5 bases at V and 11 bases at J, with 13 bases between the two ends. CDR1 and CDR2 (germline): MNHEY, SMNVEV (reference sequence). The CDR3 loop spans 12 amino acids. The CDR3 DNA reads TGTGCCAGCAGTCTGGCAGCCGATAAGCAGTTCTTC. Translated: CASSLAADKQFF.

This chain uses TRBV27 with TRBJ2-3; D tentatively reads TRBD1 or TRBD2 (6 bases each). With 2 bases removed from V and 5 bases from J, the gap between germline ends came to 14 bases. Germline CDR1 and CDR2: MNHEY and SMNVEV (reference sequence). This CDR3 contains 15 residues. Here the CDR3 DNA reads TGTGCCAGCAGTTTAAGGGGGGTTTGGGGAGATACGCAGTATTTT. Amino acids: CASSLRGVWGDTQYF.